Below, 21 T cell receptor beta chains from the same sample are listed, as sequenced in a study of T cell repertoires in cytomegalovirus infection. TCRdb ran MiXCR on the reads and lists one entry per CDR3 protein. The table includes under 800,000 distinct CDR3 sequences, approximately 24% detected once. The sample taken for sequencing was CD8+ T cells from PBMCs. These TCRs come from a human donor in good health (CMV status not recorded). Some clones in this sample may be carry-over from other donors' samples.

This clonotype was recorded a few times. The CDR3, as DNA: TGTGCCAGCAGCCCGCGGGACAGGGGGTTCCAAGAGACCCAGTACTTC. Residues: CASSPRDRGFQETQYF. The chain couples TRBV7-9 to TRBJ2-5; 11 bases map to TRBD1. V trimming: 5 bases; J trimming: 1 base; junction bases outside the gene matches: 6. Germline V gene sequence: CDR1 SEHNR, CDR2 FQNEAQ (reference sequence). This CDR3 spans 16 amino acids. Complete variable domain (other parts from reference TRBV7-9 and TRBJ2-5): DTGVSQNPRHKITKRGQNVTFRCDPISEHNRLYWYRQTLGQGPEFLTYFQNEAQLEKSRLLSDRFSAERPKGSFSTLEIQRTEQGDSAMYLCASSPRDRGFQETQYFGPGTRLLVL.

The V gene is TRBV28, the J gene TRBJ2-5; D is unclear. CDR1 is MDHEN and CDR2 is SYDVKM in the germline V gene. The CDR3 is made up of 12 amino acids. Trimming left V 5 bases short and J 3 bases short, with 7 bases between. The CDR3: CASSMSEETQYF. CDR3 nucleotides: TGTGCCAGCAGTATGAGCGAAGAGACCCAGTACTTC. The full variable domain, in which reference TRBV28 and TRBJ2-5 provide the parts outside the CDR3, is DVKVTQSSRYLVKRTGEKVFLECVQDMDHENMFWYRQDPGLGLRLIYFSYDVKMKEKGDIPEGYSVSREKKERFSLILESASTNQTSMYLCASSMSEETQYFGPGTRLLVL.

As to this clonotype: Germline is not matched at one junction end, which may reflect a read error. This chain links TRBV19 with TRBJ1-4; D perhaps matches TRBD1 (6 bases). CDR3 length: 15 residues. Germline CDR1 and CDR2: LNHDA and SQIVND (reference sequence). The CDR3 loop is CASRIRDTSNEKLFF. Here the CDR3 DNA reads TGTGCCAGTCGTATCCGGGACACCTCAAATGAAAAACTGTTTTTT.

This clonotype was seen at least ten times. V is TRBV7-3 and J is TRBJ2-2, with TRBD2 as a possible D gene (6 bases). This CDR3 is 16 amino acids long. The V and J ends lost 5 bases and 1 base respectively, with 14 bases between them. Germline V gene lookup returns CDR1 SGHTA and CDR2 FQGTGA. In DNA form, the CDR3 reads TGTGCCAGCAGCGCCACCGGGACTTTGAACACCGGGGAGCTGTTTTTT. Its protein is CASSATGTLNTGELFF.

This clonotype occurred many times. The chain carries TRBV7-2 and TRBJ2-7; maybe TRBD1 (6 bases). Germline CDR1 SGHTA, CDR2 FQGNSA. The CDR3 has 15 amino acids. V was cut by 3 bases and J by 3 bases, with 15 bases left in between. The CDR3 DNA reads as TGTGCCAGCAGCTTCTTCCAGGGGTCGGGCTACGAGCAGTACTTC. It translates to CASSFFQGSGYEQYF.

This clonotype came up many times. The chain employs TRBV7-2 and TRBJ1-1, with a tentative D call TRBD1 (5 bases). Trimming removed 5 bases at V and 4 bases at J, with 14 bases between. The CDR3 is 14 residues long. Germline CDR1 and CDR2: SGHTA and FQGNSA. The CDR3 sequence is CASSLRSGGTEAFF. CDR3 bases: TGTGCCAGCAGCCTCCGGAGCGGGGGCACTGAAGCTTTCTTT.

At least ten counts were recorded for this clonotype. The chain combines TRBV7-2 with TRBJ1-6, with TRBD1 identical over 8 bases. CDR1 is SGHTA and CDR2 is FQGNSA in the germline V gene. This CDR3 region has 15 residues. The V and J ends lost 3 bases and 8 bases, in that order; junction bases with no gene match: 6. Here the CDR3 DNA reads TGTGCCAGCAGCTTCTGGACAGGGATTGATTCACCCCTCCACTTT. It is translated as CASSFWTGIDSPLHF.

The V call is TRBV25-1, the J call TRBJ1-2; the D gene is possibly TRBD1 (5 bases). Trimming cost V 0 bases and J 4 bases, with 15 bases left between them. Germline CDR1 MGHDK, CDR2 SYGVNS. This CDR3 comprises 16 residues. The CDR3 loop reads CASSEYFSQGPYGYTF. The DNA of the CDR3 is TGTGCCAGCAGTGAATATTTCTCCCAGGGACCCTATGGCTACACCTTC.

CDR3: CATSRFYRDRDNEQYF. In DNA form, the CDR3 reads TGTGCCACCAGCAGATTTTACCGGGACAGGGATAACGAGCAGTACTTC. The rearrangement links TRBV15 to TRBJ2-7, with 9 bases fitting TRBD1. The CDR3 has 16 amino acids. J lost 5 bases, V lost 2 bases, and 10 bases had no gene match. The germline V gene has CDR1 LNHNV and CDR2 YYDKDF (reference sequence).

The rearrangement uses TRBV2 and TRBJ2-6, with 7 bases lining up with TRBD1. The CDR3 spans 19 residues. Germline V gene lookup returns CDR1 SNHLY and CDR2 FYNNEI. V shed 8 bases, J shed 0 bases, and the junction held 16 bases outside the gene matches. CDR3 protein: CASRVMAPGQNSGANVLTF. The CDR3 DNA sequence: TGTGCCAGCCGGGTAATGGCCCCGGGACAGAACTCTGGGGCCAACGTCCTGACTTTC.

This clonotype was counted between two and nine times. The chain employs TRBV28 and TRBJ1-1, with a tentative D call TRBD1 (6 bases). Trimming cost V 2 bases and J 0 bases, with 10 bases left between them. The CDR3 runs 15 residues. CDR1 and CDR2 from the germline V gene are MDHEN and SYDVKM. The CDR3 bases are TGTGCCAGCAGTTTACGGGGGGCGGTGAACACTGAAGCTTTCTTT. This codes for CASSLRGAVNTEAFF.

This chain uses TRBV7-9 with TRBJ1-1; D call uncertain. Germline V CDR1 and CDR2: SEHNR, FQNEAQ (reference sequence). V lost 11 bases to trimming and J lost 5 bases, with 9 bases between them. The CDR3 runs to 10 residues. Written as DNA, the CDR3 is TGTGCCCTAGCGGCAACTGAAGCTTTCTTT. Protein: CALAATEAFF. The complete variable domain, with remaining parts taken from reference TRBV7-9 and TRBJ1-1, reads DTGVSQNPRHKITKRGQNVTFRCDPISEHNRLYWYRQTLGQGPEFLTYFQNEAQLEKSRLLSDRFSAERPKGSFSTLEIQRTEQGDSAMYLCALAATEAFFGQGTRLTVV.

As regards this clonotype: A much larger clone sits a single nucleotide away, making a read error possible. V is TRBV10-3 and J is TRBJ2-1, with 8 nucleotides matching TRBD1. Germline values: CDR1 ENHRY, CDR2 SYGVKD. The length of the CDR3 is 16 residues. DNA for the CDR3: TGTGCCATCAGTGAGATGGCTAACAGGGGGAACAATGAGCAGCTCTTC. It translates to CAISEMANRGNNEQLF.

This sequence joins TRBV20-1 and TRBJ2-3, with 7 bases identical to TRBD1. The V gene's germline CDR1 is DFQATT and CDR2 SNEGSKA (reference sequence). The junction had 8 bases not matched to a gene; V was cut back by 5 bases and J by 12 bases. The CDR3 loop spans 11 amino acids. This CDR3 reads CSALQGSLQYF. The CDR3 DNA reads TGCAGTGCTTTACAGGGGTCGCTCCAGTATTTT.

The rearrangement joins TRBV6-2 or TRBV6-3 to TRBJ2-3; D possibly corresponds to TRBD1 (6 bases). CDR1 is MNHEY and CDR2 is SVGEGT in the germline V gene. This CDR3 spans 15 amino acids. Trimming cost V 0 bases and J 0 bases, with 7 bases left between them. CDR3 DNA: TGTGCCAGCAGTTACTCGGGGGCCAGCACAGATACGCAGTATTTT. Amino acid sequence: CASSYSGASTDTQYF.

The genes are TRBV14 and TRBJ2-2; D might be TRBD2 (5 bases). The CDR3 extends over 15 amino acids. Trimming cost V 0 bases and J 11 bases, with 16 bases left between them. The germline V gene encodes CDR1 SGHDN and CDR2 FVKESK. CDR3 in amino acids: CASSQDPGLFTELFF. The CDR3 bases are TGTGCCAGCAGCCAAGATCCCGGACTGTTTACCGAGCTGTTTTTT.

This clonotype was observed a handful of times. V is TRBV20-1 and J is TRBJ1-1; no definite D call. This CDR3 region has 12 residues. Germline V lookup: CDR1 DFQATT, CDR2 SNEGSKA (reference sequence). The V end lost 1 base, the J end lost 6 bases, and 9 bases lay between the germline ends. The CDR3 sequence is CSARGIPPEAFF. The CDR3 DNA is TGCAGTGCTAGAGGGATCCCCCCTGAAGCTTTCTTT.

This clonotype showed up many times. The rearrangement uses TRBV12-3 or TRBV12-4 and TRBJ1-2; D is unclear. The V end lost 4 bases, the J end lost 0 bases, and 9 bases lay between the germline ends. The CDR3 has 14 residues. CDR3 coding DNA: TGTGCCAGCAGTTCCGGGTCTACTAACTATGGCTACACCTTC. Its translation: CASSSGSTNYGYTF.

This clonotype was seen repeatedly, ten times or more. The chain recombines TRBV7-2 with TRBJ2-3; D may be TRBD1 (6 bases). The CDR3 length is 16 residues. With 5 bases removed from V and 4 bases from J, the gap between germline ends came to 19 bases. Germline CDR1 reads SGHTA; CDR2 reads FQGNSA. The CDR3, as DNA: TGTGCCAGCAGCCCCCCCGGCAGGGGAGTTGCAGATACGCAGTATTTT. This encodes CASSPPGRGVADTQYF. Combining the CDR3 with reference TRBV7-2 and TRBJ2-3 gives the whole variable domain GAGVSQSPSNKVTEKGKDVELRCDPISGHTALYWYRQSLGQGLEFLIYFQGNSAPDKSGLPSDRFSAERTGGSVSTLTIQRTQQEDSAVYLCASSPPGRGVADTQYFGPGTRLTVL.

The chain employs TRBV28 and TRBJ2-1; perhaps TRBD1 as D (6 bases). The CDR3 is made up of 14 amino acids. V lost 2 bases, J lost 8 bases, and 13 bases lay in between. CDR1 is MDHEN, CDR2 SYDVKM, per germline. The CDR3 DNA is TGTGCCAGCAGTTTACATATACAGGGCGATGAGCAGTTCTTC. Translation: CASSLHIQGDEQFF.

The chain carries TRBV20-1 and TRBJ2-7, with D possibly called TRBD1 or TRBD2 (5 bases each). Trimming removed 2 bases at V and 0 bases at J, with 14 bases between. Germline assignment: CDR1 DFQATT and CDR2 SNEGSKA (reference sequence). The CDR3 is made up of 15 amino acids. This CDR3 is CSARQGGSPSYEQYV. For the CDR3, the DNA is TGCAGTGCTAGACAGGGCGGGTCCCCCTCCTACGAGCAGTACGTC.